These T cell receptor beta chains were read from a single sample in a study of OX40 agonist ivuxolimab in advanced cancers. Sequencing was performed with immunoSEQ multiplex PCR; in TCRdb, only in-frame clones are kept and a portion is missing. The table has roughly 55,000 clones, roughly three quarters seen once. The sample in question was CD4+ or CD8+ T cells sorted from blood, obtained in a trial of the OX40 agonist ivuxolimab. The receptors stem from an adult with an advanced solid tumor such as melanoma, head and neck, liver or kidney cancer. Each CDR3 is given with its conserved first and last residue. The order of the fields is D gene, V gene, clone size, J gene, CDR3 DNA, CDR3 protein. The D gene is left open where the match is weak. Some rows have no size entry. The others give once, few or many, or a class for an expanded clone.

>TRBD2|TRBV7-2|-|TRBJ2-5
TGTGCCAGCAGCTTAACCCTACTAGCGGGGATCCAAGAGACCCAGTACTTC
CASSLTLLAGIQETQYF
>TRBD1|TRBV7-2|-|TRBJ1-1
TGTGCCAGCAGCTCCTATCAGGGGGCTGTGGAAGCTTTCTTT
CASSSYQGAVEAFF
>-|TRBV6-5|once|TRBJ2-1
TGTGCCAGCAGTTACTCGGGACTCCGGTCCAATGAGCAGTTCTTC
CASSYSGLRSNEQFF
>-|TRBV10-3|-|TRBJ2-4
TGTGCCATCAGTGGCGGCGACCGGGGAAACATTCAGTACTTC
CAISGGDRGNIQYF
>TRBD2|TRBV18|-|TRBJ2-3
TGTGCCAGCTCAATAGCGGGGGGGCGTGCAGATACGCAGTATTTT
CASSIAGGRADTQYF
>TRBD1|TRBV9|-|TRBJ1-2
TGTGCCAGCAGCACTCGGACAGGGGGCCCAGCTAACTATGGCTACACCTTC
CASSTRTGGPANYGYTF
>-|TRBV27|few|TRBJ2-7
TGTGCCAGCAGTTTATTCGCGGGGCCCCGCTCCTACGAGCAGTACTTC
CASSLFAGPRSYEQYF
>-|TRBV5-8|-|TRBJ2-2
TGTGCCAGCAGCTTGGGGCCCTACAGGGACGGGGAGCTGTTTTTT
CASSLGPYRDGELFF
>-|TRBV19|-|TRBJ1-1
TGTGCCAGTAGTATGGGACAGAACACTGAAGCTTTCTTT
CASSMGQNTEAFF
>-|TRBV28|-|TRBJ2-5
TGTGCCAGCAGTTCCCCCGGACAGCCCCTGGGGGAGACCCAGTACTTC
CASSSPGQPLGETQYF
>TRBD1|TRBV11-2|-|TRBJ2-7
TGTGCCAGCAGCTCACTTAAGGGGACAGGGAACGAGCAGTACTTC
CASSSLKGTGNEQYF
>-|TRBV11-3|-|TRBJ2-5
TGTGCCAGCAGCTCGAAAGAGACCCAGTACTTC
CASSSKETQYF
>TRBD1|TRBV7-9|few|TRBJ1-2
TGTGCCAGCAGCTTAAGTGAGGCCGGACAGGGCGGTGGCTACACCTTC
CASSLSEAGQGGGYTF
>-|TRBV21-1|-|TRBJ1-5
TGTGCCAGCAGCAGTGGGACCGGGGGCAATCAGCCCCAGCATTTT
CASSSGTGGNQPQHF
>-|TRBV5-6|-|TRBJ1-2
TGTGCCAGCGGCAGACTCCTTGGCTACACCTTC
CASGRLLGYTF
>-|TRBV5-6|-|TRBJ1-5
TGTGCCAGCAGCTTCCGGGCCTTTAGCAATCAGCCCCAGCATTTT
CASSFRAFSNQPQHF
>TRBD1|TRBV6-1|few|TRBJ2-3
TGTGCCAGCAGTGAAGGGACAGGGAGGTGGGATACGCAGTATTTT
CASSEGTGRWDTQYF
>-|TRBV18|-|TRBJ1-1
TGTGCCAGCTCACCACGGAGCGAACAGTCTGAAGCTTTCTTT
CASSPRSEQSEAFF
>TRBD1|TRBV29-1|-|TRBJ2-7
TGCAGCGTGACCGGGACAGGAGGGTGGTACGAGCAGTACTTC
CSVTGTGGWYEQYF
>-|TRBV9|-|TRBJ2-1
TGTGCCAGCAGCGTAGGGATAAGGGGGGGCCCTTCCTACAATGAGCAGTTCTTC
CASSVGIRGGPSYNEQFF
>-|TRBV4-2|-|TRBJ2-4
TGTGCCAGCAGCCTTTCGAGGGCGGGGGCCAAAAACATTCAGTACTTC
CASSLSRAGAKNIQYF
>-|TRBV7-9|-|TRBJ2-1
TGTGCCAGCACATCTGGGGGCAGGGCCCGCGGGTCCTACAATGAGCAGTTCTTC
CASTSGGRARGSYNEQFF
>TRBD1|TRBV6-6|-|TRBJ1-2
TGTGCCAGCAGAAGACAGGGGGGCTATGGCTACACCTTC
CASRRQGGYGYTF
>-|TRBV6-5|few|TRBJ2-3
TGTGCCAGCAGAAGGGACTTCACAGATACGCAGTATTTT
CASRRDFTDTQYF
>TRBD1|TRBV10-3|-|TRBJ2-1
TGTGCCATCAGTGACGGACAGGAAAGTGAGCAGTTCTTC
CAISDGQESEQFF
>-|TRBV19|-|TRBJ1-1
TGTGCCAGTAGTATAGTTGGAGGGATGGACACTGAAGCTTTCTTT
CASSIVGGMDTEAFF
>-|TRBV29-1|-|TRBJ1-2
TGCAGCGTTGGCCGAGACTATGGCTACACCTTC
CSVGRDYGYTF
>-|TRBV7-9|-|TRBJ1-2
TGTGCCAGCAGCTTAGCGCTGGGGGGCAGGGAGGGCGGCTACACCTTC
CASSLALGGREGGYTF
>TRBD1|TRBV30|-|TRBJ1-4
TGTGCCTGGATCGATAACAGGGGGCAAGTGGGAACTAATGAAAAACTGTTTTTT
CAWIDNRGQVGTNEKLFF
>-|TRBV18|-|TRBJ1-5
TGTGCCAGCTCACCCCGACAGTCCAGGAATCAGCCCCAGCATTTT
CASSPRQSRNQPQHF
>-|TRBV29-1|-|TRBJ2-7
TGCAGCGTTGAAGAACCTCCCGGGGGTGTAGTGTACGAGCAGTACTTC
CSVEEPPGGVVYEQYF
>-|TRBV7-8|-|TRBJ1-1
TGTGCCAGCAGCAGCGGGGAGGGGGACACTGAAGCTTTCTTT
CASSSGEGDTEAFF
>TRBD2|TRBV7-2|-|TRBJ2-3
TGTGCCAGCAGCTTAGCTAGCGGGGGGGCGGGTACGCAGTATTTT
CASSLASGGAGTQYF
>TRBD1|TRBV11-3|-|TRBJ2-7
TGTGCCAGCAGCCCAGGGGGTTCGAGCTACGAGCAGTACTTC
CASSPGGSSYEQYF
>-|TRBV5-1|-|TRBJ2-7
TGCGCCAGCAGGGGGGGTACAGGCGAATACGAGCAGTACTTC
CASRGGTGEYEQYF
>-|TRBV7-2|-|TRBJ2-1
TGTGCCAGCACTCGCCCCGGGCCCAATGAGCAGTTCTTC
CASTRPGPNEQFF
>-|TRBV7-9|few|TRBJ1-4
TGTGCCAGCAGCTTGTACGGGGAATCAACTAATGAAAAACTGTTTTTT
CASSLYGESTNEKLFF
>TRBD2|TRBV6-1|-|TRBJ2-2
TGTGCCAGCAGGAGCGGGACGAACGCCGGGGAGCTGTTTTTT
CASRSGTNAGELFF
>-|TRBV28|-|TRBJ1-5
TGTGCCAGCAAGAGGGGGACCCCCAATCAGCCCCAGCATTTT
CASKRGTPNQPQHF
>-|TRBV18|-|TRBJ2-3
TGTGCCAGCTCACCACCAAGCGTGGCAGATACGCAGTATTTT
CASSPPSVADTQYF
>-|TRBV9|-|TRBJ2-3
TGTGCCAGCAGCGTAGCCTGGGACTTACCTAGCACAGATACGCAGTATTTT
CASSVAWDLPSTDTQYF
>TRBD1|TRBV27|once|TRBJ1-2
TGTGCCAGCAGTCCGTGGACAGGGACGGGCTACACCTTC
CASSPWTGTGYTF
>-|TRBV2|-|TRBJ1-5
TGTGCCAGCGCAGTATCACTGGCCCAGCCCCAGCATTTT
CASAVSLAQPQHF
>-|TRBV5-1|-|TRBJ2-2
TGCGCCAGCAGCCCCGATGGGGGCCAAGAGCTGTTTTTT
CASSPDGGQELFF
>TRBD2|TRBV28|-|TRBJ2-1
TGTGCCAGCAGTTTAGGTGGACTAGCGGTCAATGAGCAGTTCTTC
CASSLGGLAVNEQFF
>TRBD1|TRBV27|few|TRBJ1-1
TGTGCCTCCTCTTTAAGGGGGGGGACAGTGAACACTGAAGCTTTCTTT
CASSLRGGTVNTEAFF
>TRBD1|TRBV28|-|TRBJ2-3
TGTGCCAGCAGTCCGCGGACAGGGGGGTTGCCCGCAGATACGCAGTATTTT
CASSPRTGGLPADTQYF
>-|TRBV2|-|TRBJ1-5
TGTGCCAGCAGTGAGGAGACAGGTGGCAATCAGCCCCAGCATTTT
CASSEETGGNQPQHF
>-|TRBV5-1|-|TRBJ2-5
TGCGCCAGCAGCCCAGTCGGGACGCAAGAGACCCAGTACTTC
CASSPVGTQETQYF
>-|TRBV19|once|TRBJ1-5
TGTGCCAGTAGTATAAGCAGGCAGGCCCAGCATTTT
CASSISRQAQHF